Listed below are T cell receptor beta chains from one sample, sequenced in a study of tumor and adjacent non-tumor tissue in lung cancer. TCRdb re-called the multiplex PCR reads with MiXCR, one entry per CDR3 protein. The table lists 220,000 or so distinct CDR3 sequences, less than 80% of them singletons. Sequenced material: lung tumor tissue. The receptors shown here come from a man aged 60 to 69 with non-small cell lung cancer. Each CDR3 is given with its conserved first and last residue. A D gene is named only where the DNA matches it firmly. Clone size is stated in some rows and not others, as once, few, many or a class when expanded.

J gene	V gene	clone size	D gene	CDR3 protein	CDR3 DNA
TRBJ1-1	TRBV11-2	NA	TRBD1	CASSPGQGVGNTEALF	TGTGCCAGTAGCCCCGGACAGGGGGTGGGGAACACTGAAGCTCTCTTT
TRBJ2-1	TRBV24-1	NA	TRBD2	CATSNPGLAGTVEQFF	TGTGCCACCAGTAACCCGGGACTAGCGGGAACAGTTGAGCAGTTCTTC
TRBJ1-1	TRBV5-4	NA	TRBD1	CASSYDSTGVSTEAFF	TGTGCCAGCAGCTACGATTCAACAGGGGTCAGCACTGAAGCTTTCTTT
TRBJ1-2	TRBV6-1	few	TRBD1	CASSEDGARGRNGYTF	TGTGCCAGCAGTGAAGACGGGGCGAGGGGGCGAAATGGCTACACCTTC
TRBJ2-7	TRBV6-5	once	TRBD2	CASSNREGGYEQYF	TGTGCCAGCAGTAACAGAGAGGGAGGGTACGAGCAGTACTTC
TRBJ2-4	TRBV6-6	NA	TRBD1	CTSRNEQGVKNIQYF	TGTACCAGCAGGAACGAACAGGGGGTTAAAAACATTCAGTACTTC
TRBJ1-6	TRBV6-1	NA	TRBD1	CASRDRGAYNSPLHF	TGTGCCAGTCGGGACAGGGGTGCCTATAATTCACCCCTCCACTTT
TRBJ1-6	TRBV11-2	NA	NA	CASSLLLPTSLADSYNSPLHF	TGTGCCAGCAGCTTATTACTCCCCACTAGTTTAGCCGATTCATATAATTCACCCCTCCACTTT
TRBJ2-7	TRBV11-3	few	NA	CASSLGQNSYEQYF	TGTGCCAGCAGCTTAGGACAGAACTCCTACGAACAGTACTTC
TRBJ2-1	TRBV11-1	many	NA	CASSLGTSKDNEQFF	TGTGCCAGCAGCTTAGGGACCTCAAAGGACAATGAGCAGTTCTTC
TRBJ2-2	TRBV11-2	NA	NA	CASSLIYTGELFF	TGTGCCAGCAGCTTAATTTACACTGGGGAGCTGTTTTTT
TRBJ2-1	TRBV1	NA	NA	CTSSHTTHMQFF	TGCACCAGCAGCCATACGACCCACATGCAGTTCTTC
TRBJ1-1	TRBV5-1	many	NA	CASSPPQGNTEAFF	TGCGCCAGCAGCCCCCCCCAGGGCAACACTGAAGCTTTCTTT
TRBJ2-6	TRBV14	NA	NA	CASSLYSGANVLTF	TGTGCCAGCAGCCTCTACTCTGGGGCCAACGTCCTGACTTTC
TRBJ2-2	TRBV5-1	NA	NA	CASSSTGKAGDLFF	TGCGCCAGCAGCTCAACAGGGAAAGCCGGGGACCTGTTTTTT
TRBJ1-5	TRBV6-6	NA	TRBD1	CTSSYPMTGSNQPQHF	TGTACCAGCAGTTACCCCATGACAGGGAGCAATCAGCCCCAGCATTTT
TRBJ1-2	TRBV6-5	NA	NA	CVSSPTVGSGYTF	TGTGTCAGTAGCCCGACGGTGGGGTCTGGCTACACCTTC
TRBJ2-7	TRBV20-1	NA	NA	CSVSTPSPSRRRNEQYF	TGCAGTGTTTCGACACCCTCCCCATCCAGGAGGCGGAACGAGCAGTACTTC
TRBJ2-7	TRBV6-5	NA	TRBD2	CANSSRLAGVLSSYEQHF	TGTGCCAACAGTTCACGACTAGCGGGGGTGTTAAGCTCCTACGAGCAGCACTTC
TRBJ2-1	TRBV20-1	once	TRBD2	CSADSTSRRGEQFF	TGCAGTGCCGACTCGACTAGCAGGAGAGGGGAGCAGTTCTTC
TRBJ2-1	TRBV30	few	NA	CAWSRNRVGEQFF	TGTGCCTGGAGTCGAAACAGGGTAGGGGAGCAGTTCTTC
TRBJ2-3	TRBV4-1	NA	TRBD2	CASSQGASGMTDTQYF	TGCGCCAGCAGTCAAGGGGCTAGCGGGATGACAGATACGCAGTATTTT
TRBJ2-2	TRBV11-2	NA	NA	CASSLAGFLNTGVLFF	TGTGCCAGCAGCTTAGCGGGATTTCTGAACACCGGGGTGCTATTTTTT
TRBJ2-4	TRBV12-3/TRBV12-4	NA	NA	CASSLYRSQARLPKNIQNF	TGTGCCAGCAGTTTATACCGGTCTCAGGCCAGGTTACCCAAAAACATTCAGAACTTC
TRBJ2-1	TRBV11-1	NA	NA	CATSLSRLAGGNNEQFF	TGTGCCACCAGCTTATCTCGGTTAGCTGGAGGCAACAATGAGCAGTTCTTC
TRBJ2-5	TRBV20-1	NA	TRBD2	CSTRQAGGGATQYF	TGCAGTACTAGACAAGCGGGAGGGGGGGCGACCCAGTACTTT
TRBJ2-3	TRBV29-1	many	NA	CSVVLGDVGSQYF	TGCAGCGTTGTACTGGGGGACGTGGGGTCGCAGTATTTT
TRBJ1-1	TRBV29-1	NA	NA	CNARTRTSTEAFF	TGTAACGCCCGGACAAGGACGAGCACTGAAGCTTTCTTT
TRBJ2-7	TRBV6-6	NA	TRBD2	CANSYLRGESEQYF	TGTGCCAACAGTTACTTGCGGGGGGAGAGCGAGCAGTACTTC
TRBJ2-6	TRBV5-5	NA	NA	CASSFRFSGANVLTF	TGTGCCAGCAGCTTCAGATTCTCTGGGGCCAACGTCCTGACTTTC
TRBJ1-2	TRBV5-1	many	NA	CASSLDRVNGYTF	TGCGCCAGCAGCTTGGACAGGGTCAATGGCTACACCTTC
TRBJ2-2	TRBV20-1	NA	TRBD2	CSASSGMNTGELFF	TGCAGTGCTAGCAGCGGGATGAACACCGGGGAGCTGTTTTTT
TRBJ1-2	TRBV6-5	NA	TRBD1	CASRYSGQGSVGYTF	TGTGCCAGCAGATACTCGGGACAGGGATCTGTCGGCTACACCTTC
TRBJ2-4	TRBV30	many	NA	CAWSGRGRSIQYF	TGTGCCTGGAGCGGGCGGGGGCGAAGCATTCAGTACTTC
TRBJ1-1	TRBV12-3/TRBV12-4	many	TRBD1	CASRGQGVNTEAFF	TGTGCCAGCAGGGGACAGGGGGTGAACACTGAAGCTTTCTTT
TRBJ1-1	TRBV20-1	NA	TRBD1	CSATQTGGANIEAFF	TGCAGTGCTACCCAGACAGGGGGCGCAAATATTGAAGCTTTCTTT